This T cell receptor (beta chain) was identified during a study of cytomegalovirus exposure and HLA in healthy donors. Study-wide findings and caveats: As was reported, the classifier diagnosed cytomegalovirus status with high specificity and sensitivity. Sequencing depth roughly uniform across donors was assumed in presence/absence analyses. The study put under 200 TCR beta chains on its list as cytomegalovirus-associated.

V lost 5 bases, J lost 4 bases, and 11 bases stayed unmatched. The length of the CDR3 is 16 residues. Germline CDR1 reads SEHNR; CDR2 reads FQNEAQ (reference sequence). As concerns this clone: Its antigen is not known.

The primer mix had 60 Vbeta and 13 Jbeta primers. Produced via immunoSEQ multiplex PCR; TCRdb's table is partial and in-frame only. Of roughly 120,000 clones in the sample, 82% were seen once. The TCR was taken from a woman under 30 in good health and CMV-seronegative. The J gene is TRBJ1-2, the V gene TRBV7-9; 9 nucleotides match TRBD1. Material for sequencing was PBMCs. CDR3 bases: TGTGCCAGCAGCCCAAAGGGACAGGGCATCGGCTATGGCTACACCTTC. Its protein is CASSPKGQGIGYGYTF.